This TCR beta chain is drawn from a study of blood T cell repertoires in COVID-19. Study-wide background: Samples taken during acute and convalescent COVID-19 were collected in the United States, Italy and Spain.

As originally analysed: Amplification of reference gene primers provided the estimated nucleated cell counts. Produced via immunoSEQ multiplex PCR; TCRdb's table is partial and in-frame only. V, J and clone size derive from that table, while D and trimming were established from the DNA sequence. The table records 280,000 or so clones, around 89% of them present only once. Each participant's cohort was designated according to participant-reported clinical history. The V gene's germline CDR1 is DFQATT and CDR2 SNEGSKA (reference sequence). The CDR3 length is 11 residues. Source material: PBMCs or T cells enriched from blood (not recorded which). The clonotype was recovered from a woman between 18 and 29 years old with acute COVID-19. J is TRBJ2-1 and V is TRBV20-1; TRBD2 is a possible D gene (7 bases). DNA for the CDR3: TGCGGGGGGGAAAGGGGGAATGAGCAGTTCTTC. It yields the protein CGGERGNEQFF.